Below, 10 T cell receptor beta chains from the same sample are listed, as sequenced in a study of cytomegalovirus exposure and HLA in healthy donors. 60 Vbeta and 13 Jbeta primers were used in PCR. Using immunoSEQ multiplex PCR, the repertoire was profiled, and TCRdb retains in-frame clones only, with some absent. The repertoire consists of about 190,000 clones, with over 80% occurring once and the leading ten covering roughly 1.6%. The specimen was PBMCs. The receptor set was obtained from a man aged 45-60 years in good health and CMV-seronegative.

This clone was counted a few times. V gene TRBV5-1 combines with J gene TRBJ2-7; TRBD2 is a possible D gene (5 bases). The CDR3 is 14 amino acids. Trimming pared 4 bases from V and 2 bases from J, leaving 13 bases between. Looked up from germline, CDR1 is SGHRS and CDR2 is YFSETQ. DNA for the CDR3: TGCGCCAGCAGCGCTCGGACTGGACCCTACGAGCAGTACTTC. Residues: CASSARTGPYEQYF.

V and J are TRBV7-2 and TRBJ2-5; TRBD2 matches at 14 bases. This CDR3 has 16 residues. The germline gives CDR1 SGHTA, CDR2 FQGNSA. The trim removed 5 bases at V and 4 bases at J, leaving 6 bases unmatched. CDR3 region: CASSRGLAGGRETQYF. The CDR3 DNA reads TGTGCCAGCAGCCGCGGACTAGCGGGGGGTCGAGAGACCCAGTACTTC.

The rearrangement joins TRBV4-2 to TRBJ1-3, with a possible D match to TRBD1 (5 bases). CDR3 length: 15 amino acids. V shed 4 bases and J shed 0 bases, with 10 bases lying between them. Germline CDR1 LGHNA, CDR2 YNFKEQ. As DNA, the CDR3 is TGTGCCAGCAGCCTCGCGGGGACCTCTGGAAACACCATATATTTT. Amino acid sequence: CASSLAGTSGNTIYF.

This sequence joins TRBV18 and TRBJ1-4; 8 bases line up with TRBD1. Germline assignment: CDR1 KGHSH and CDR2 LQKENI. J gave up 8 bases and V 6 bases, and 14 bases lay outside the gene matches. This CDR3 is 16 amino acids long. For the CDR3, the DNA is TGTGCCAGCTCGCCCGGGACAGGATCGCTCGGAGAAAAACTGTTTTTT. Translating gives CASSPGTGSLGEKLFF.

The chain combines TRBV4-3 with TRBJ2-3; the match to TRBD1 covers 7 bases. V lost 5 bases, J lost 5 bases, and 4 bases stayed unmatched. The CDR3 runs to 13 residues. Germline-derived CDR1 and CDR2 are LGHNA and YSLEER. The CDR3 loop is CASSRTGVDTQYF. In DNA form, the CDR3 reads TGCGCCAGCAGCAGAACAGGGGTAGATACGCAGTATTTT.

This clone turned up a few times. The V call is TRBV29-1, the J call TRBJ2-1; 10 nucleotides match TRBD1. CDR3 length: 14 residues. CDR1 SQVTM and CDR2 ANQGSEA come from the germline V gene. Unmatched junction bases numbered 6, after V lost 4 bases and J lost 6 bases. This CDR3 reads CSVVSWTGGNEQFF. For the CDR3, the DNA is TGCAGCGTTGTCTCTTGGACAGGGGGCAATGAGCAGTTCTTC.

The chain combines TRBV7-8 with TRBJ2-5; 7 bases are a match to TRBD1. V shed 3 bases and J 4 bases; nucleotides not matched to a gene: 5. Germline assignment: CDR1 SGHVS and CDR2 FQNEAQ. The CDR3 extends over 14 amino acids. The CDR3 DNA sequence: TGTGCCAGCAGCTTCTCCGGGACAGCAGAGACCCAGTACTTC. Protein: CASSFSGTAETQYF.

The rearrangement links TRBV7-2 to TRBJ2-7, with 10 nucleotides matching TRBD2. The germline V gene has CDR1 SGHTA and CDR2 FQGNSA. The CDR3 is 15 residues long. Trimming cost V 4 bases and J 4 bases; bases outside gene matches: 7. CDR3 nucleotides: TGTGCCAGCAGCTCAATTCTAGCGGGAGCTTACGAGCAGTACTTC. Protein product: CASSSILAGAYEQYF.

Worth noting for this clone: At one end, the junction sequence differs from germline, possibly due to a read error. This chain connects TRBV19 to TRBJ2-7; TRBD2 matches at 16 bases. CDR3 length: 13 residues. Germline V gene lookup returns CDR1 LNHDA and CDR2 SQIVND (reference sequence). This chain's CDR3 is CASSGTSGRVLIF. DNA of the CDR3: TGTGCCAGTAGTGGGACTAGCGGGAGGGTCCTCATATTC.

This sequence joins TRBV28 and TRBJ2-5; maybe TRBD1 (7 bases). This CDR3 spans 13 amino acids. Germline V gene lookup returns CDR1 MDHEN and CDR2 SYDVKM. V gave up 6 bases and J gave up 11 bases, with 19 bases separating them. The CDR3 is CASSPGGLWEQYF. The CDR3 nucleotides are TGTGCCAGCAGCCCAGGGGGGCTTTGGGAGCAGTACTTC.